Below are 14 T cell receptor beta chains sequenced from a single sample in a study of OX40 agonist ivuxolimab in advanced cancers. TCRdb keeps only in-frame clones here, not all; method: immunoSEQ multiplex PCR. Of 55,000 to 70,000 clones in the sample, less than 90% were seen once. Sequences were derived from CD4+ or CD8+ T cells sorted from blood, sampled in a trial of the OX40 agonist ivuxolimab. All receptors come from an adult with an advanced solid tumor such as melanoma, head and neck, liver or kidney cancer.

The chain has TRBV19 and TRBJ2-7; D is possibly TRBD1 or TRBD2 (5 bases each). V lost 1 base and J lost 0, with 7 bases in between. Germline CDR1 LNHDA, CDR2 SQIVND (reference sequence). The CDR3 spans 14 residues. The CDR3 DNA follows: TGTGCCAGTAGTATAGGGGGGACCTCCTACGAGCAGTACTTC. This codes for CASSIGGTSYEQYF.

The V and J genes are TRBV16 and TRBJ2-3; tentative D call: TRBD1 (5 bases). CDR1 and CDR2 from the germline V gene are KGHSY and FQNENV. The V gene lost 1 base and the J gene lost 0 bases, with 8 bases spanning the gap. The CDR3 sequence is 15 residues long. The CDR3 DNA sequence: TGTGCCAGCAGCCAATGGGGCGGAAGCACAGATACGCAGTATTTT. It specifies CASSQWGGSTDTQYF.

The CDR3: CASSQDRGDTGELFF. In DNA, the CDR3 is TGTGCCAGCAGCCAGGACAGGGGGGACACCGGGGAGCTGTTTTTT. V usage is TRBV5-8 and J usage is TRBJ2-2; 10 positions match TRBD1. The CDR3 runs to 15 residues. Per germline, CDR1 SGHTS and CDR2 YDEGEE. Trimming at V came to 4 bases and at J to 3 bases, leaving 3 bases not matched to a gene.

This chain connects TRBV10-3 to TRBJ1-1, with D perhaps TRBD1 (5 bases). Trimming took off 6 bases at V and 7 bases at J, with 15 bases between the two ends. The CDR3 loop spans 13 amino acids. Germline V lookup: CDR1 ENHRY, CDR2 SYGVKD. CDR3 bases: TGTGCCATCAGCCAGGCCAGGGAGAGTGAAGCTTTCTTT. This encodes CAISQARESEAFF.

V usage is TRBV7-8 and J usage is TRBJ1-4; no clear D. Trimming cost V 0 bases and J 3 bases, with 8 bases left between them. The CDR3 totals 15 residues. CDR1 and CDR2 from the germline V gene are SGHVS and FQNEAQ. The chain's CDR3 is CASSLARTANEKLFF. In DNA form, the CDR3 reads TGTGCCAGCAGCTTAGCGCGAACAGCTAATGAAAAACTGTTTTTT.

J is TRBJ2-1 and V is TRBV19; D possibly corresponds to TRBD2 (5 bases). CDR1 and CDR2 (germline): LNHDA, SQIVND (reference sequence). This CDR3 has 13 amino acids. V lost 2 bases and J lost 6, with 8 bases in between. For the CDR3, the DNA is TGTGCCAGTAGTATATCTAGCTCCAATGAGCAGTTCTTC. It translates to CASSISSSNEQFF.

The chain links TRBV11-2 to TRBJ1-3; D uncertain. There are 14 residues in the CDR3. CDR1 and CDR2 from the germline V gene are SGHAT and FQNNGV. Trimming took off 8 bases at V and 0 bases at J, with 11 bases between the two ends. In DNA, the CDR3 is TGTGCCAGCGGACGACTGCTCTCTGGAAACACCATATATTTT. As protein: CASGRLLSGNTIYF.

Many counts were recorded for this clone. This sequence joins TRBV7-8 and TRBJ1-3; D is unclear. Deletions cut 2 bases from V and 3 bases from J, with 5 bases between. The CDR3 sequence is 13 residues long. Germline V gene lookup returns CDR1 SGHVS and CDR2 FQNEAQ. This CDR3 reads CASSLYHGNTIYF. In DNA form, the CDR3 reads TGTGCCAGCAGCTTATATCATGGAAACACCATATATTTT.

This clone has a single count. V is TRBV19 and J is TRBJ1-1, with D hard to call. CDR1 and CDR2 from the germline V gene are LNHDA and SQIVND (reference sequence). The CDR3 totals 14 residues. Trimming stripped 7 bases from V and 0 bases from J, with 12 bases between. The DNA of the CDR3 is TGTGCCAGTATCGATCCCAGCATGAACACTGAAGCTTTCTTT. It encodes CASIDPSMNTEAFF.

The chain links TRBV10-3 to TRBJ2-5, with D tentatively TRBD1 (6 bases). The end of the DNA aligns better with TRBJ2-7, so the J call may be wrong. The V gene's germline CDR1 is ENHRY and CDR2 SYGVKD. The CDR3 covers 16 residues. CDR3 sequence: CAISEYEQGTLYEQYF. In DNA, the CDR3 is TGTGCCATCAGTGAGTATGAGCAGGGGACACTCTACGAGCAGTACTTC.

This chain connects TRBV14 to TRBJ2-7; no reliable D call. The length of the CDR3 is 14 residues. Per the germline V gene, CDR1 is SGHDN and CDR2 is FVKESK. Trimming removed 0 bases from V and 1 base from J, with 7 bases in between. CDR3 sequence: CASSQERKSYEQYF. The CDR3 DNA reads TGTGCCAGCAGCCAAGAGCGAAAATCCTACGAGCAGTACTTC.

The V and J genes are TRBV6-1 and TRBJ1-6; 7 bases are shared with TRBD1. Germline V CDR1 and CDR2: MNHNS, SASEGT. The length of the CDR3 is 15 residues. Losses at the gene ends were 5 bases for V and 7 bases for J; bases not matched to a gene: 8. The CDR3 is CASSTTGAGNSPLHF. In DNA, the CDR3 is TGTGCCAGCAGTACAACAGGGGCGGGAAATTCACCCCTCCACTTT.

The chain has TRBV6-1 and TRBJ1-5; D is ambiguous. V was trimmed by 3 bases and J by 6 bases, leaving 15 bases between them. This CDR3 is built from 15 residues. Germline-derived CDR1 and CDR2 are MNHNS and SASEGT. CDR3 bases: TGTGCCAGCAGTGACCGTGTGGGGTCTGGTCAGCCCCAGCATTTT. This gives the protein CASSDRVGSGQPQHF.

The CDR3 protein is CASRLADSTDTQYF. CDR3 sequence (DNA): TGTGCCAGCCGACTAGCGGATAGCACAGATACGCAGTATTTT. The chain couples TRBV7-2 to TRBJ2-3; 9 bases align to TRBD2. CDR1 is SGHTA, CDR2 FQGNSA, per germline. V lost 8 bases to trimming and J lost 0 bases; unmatched junction nucleotides: 3. This CDR3 contains 14 residues. The whole variable domain, filled in from reference TRBV7-2 and TRBJ2-3, reads GAGVSQSPSNKVTEKGKDVELRCDPISGHTALYWYRQSLGQGLEFLIYFQGNSAPDKSGLPSDRFSAERTGGSVSTLTIQRTQQEDSAVYLCASRLADSTDTQYFGPGTRLTVL.